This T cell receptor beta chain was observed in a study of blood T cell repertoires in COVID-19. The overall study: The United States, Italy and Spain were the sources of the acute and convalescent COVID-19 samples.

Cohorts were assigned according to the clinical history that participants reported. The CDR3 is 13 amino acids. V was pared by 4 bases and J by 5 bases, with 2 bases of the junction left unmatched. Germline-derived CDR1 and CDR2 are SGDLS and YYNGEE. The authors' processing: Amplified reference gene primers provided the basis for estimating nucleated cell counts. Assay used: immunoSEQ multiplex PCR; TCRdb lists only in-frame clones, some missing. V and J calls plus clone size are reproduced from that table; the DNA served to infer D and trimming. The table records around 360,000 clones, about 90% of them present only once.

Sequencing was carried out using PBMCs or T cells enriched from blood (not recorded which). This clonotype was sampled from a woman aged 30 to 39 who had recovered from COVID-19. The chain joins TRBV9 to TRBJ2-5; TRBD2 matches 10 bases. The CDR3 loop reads CASSRTSGETQYF. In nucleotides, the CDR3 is TGTGCCAGCAGCCGGACTAGCGGTGAGACCCAGTACTTC.